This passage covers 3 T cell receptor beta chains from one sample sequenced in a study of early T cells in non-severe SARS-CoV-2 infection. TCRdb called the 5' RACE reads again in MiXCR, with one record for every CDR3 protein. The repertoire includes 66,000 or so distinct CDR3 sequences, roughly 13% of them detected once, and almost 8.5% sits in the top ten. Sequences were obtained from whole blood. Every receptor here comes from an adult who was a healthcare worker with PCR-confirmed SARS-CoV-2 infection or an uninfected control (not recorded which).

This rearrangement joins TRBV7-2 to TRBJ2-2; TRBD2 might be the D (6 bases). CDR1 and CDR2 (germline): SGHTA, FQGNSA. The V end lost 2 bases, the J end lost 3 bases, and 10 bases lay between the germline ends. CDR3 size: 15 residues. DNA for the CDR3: TGTGCCAGCAGCTTAATTAGCGGCTACACCGGGGAGCTGTTTTTT. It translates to CASSLISGYTGELFF. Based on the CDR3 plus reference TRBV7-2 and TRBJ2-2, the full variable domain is GAGVSQSPSNKVTEKGKDVELRCDPISGHTALYWYRQSLGQGLEFLIYFQGNSAPDKSGLPSDRFSAERTGGSVSTLTIQRTQQEDSAVYLCASSLISGYTGELFFGEGSRLTVL.

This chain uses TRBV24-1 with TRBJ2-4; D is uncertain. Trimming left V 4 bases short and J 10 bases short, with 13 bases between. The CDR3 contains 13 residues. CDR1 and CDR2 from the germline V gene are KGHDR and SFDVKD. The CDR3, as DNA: TGTGCCACCAGTGACATTACAGAGAGGATTCAGTACTTC. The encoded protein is CATSDITERIQYF.

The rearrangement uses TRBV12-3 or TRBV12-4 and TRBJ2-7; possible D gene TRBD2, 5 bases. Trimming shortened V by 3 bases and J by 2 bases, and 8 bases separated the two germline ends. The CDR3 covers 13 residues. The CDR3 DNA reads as TGTGCCAGCAGTTTCGGGATAACCTACGAGCAGTACTTC. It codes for CASSFGITYEQYF.